This T cell receptor (beta chain) is from a study of blood T cell repertoires in COVID-19. For the study at large: T cells, B-cell-depleted T cells, or PBMCs provided the cDNA or gDNA that served as material.

CDR1 is LGHNT and CDR2 is FRNRAP in the germline V gene. The CDR3 extends over 14 amino acids. With 2 bases removed from V and 5 bases from J, the gap between germline ends came to 10 bases. As processed by the authors: Amplifying reference gene primers gave estimates of nucleated cell counts. The method was immunoSEQ multiplex PCR; TCRdb's version includes in-frame clones alone and lacks a portion of them. Clonal size and the V and J genes are those of that table, whereas D and trimming came from the DNA. This table holds roughly 500,000 clones, 70% to 90% found once. This clone was counted only a few times. Study members were between 18 and 89 years old and lived in about two dozen US regions. Cohorts were assigned according to the clinical history that participants reported.

Input material: PBMCs or T cells enriched from blood (not recorded which). The chain employs TRBV12-5 and TRBJ1-5; D perhaps matches TRBD1 (6 bases). This receptor was taken from a woman aged 60-75 years who had recovered from COVID-19. The CDR3 region has the DNA TGTGCTAGTGGTTTGATAAACAGGGATCAGCCCCAGCATTTT. Protein product: CASGLINRDQPQHF.